Shown below are 26 T cell receptor beta chains from a single sample sequenced in a study of Ad26.COV2.S vaccination and SARS-CoV-2 variants. Treatment noted: 15 to 20 received Ad26.COV2.S at low or high dose, single or two shots; about 5 received placebo; per-sample allocation not given. Sampling took place 63 days after the first vaccine or placebo injection. Assay used: immunoSEQ multiplex PCR; TCRdb lists only in-frame clones, some missing. The sample yields approximately 300,000 clones, about 86% seen once. The sequencing here drew on peripheral blood, taken in a trial of Ad26.COV2.S vaccine versus placebo. The receptors here all came from a person between 18 and 65 years old who received the Ad26.COV2.S COVID-19 vaccine or a placebo.

The rearrangement joins TRBV6-5 to TRBJ1-4; TRBD1 matches at 10 bases. Germline loops: CDR1 MNHEY, CDR2 SVGAGI. This CDR3 contains 14 residues. J gave up 5 bases and V 6 bases, and 3 bases lay outside the gene matches. The CDR3 sequence: CASSLDRGNEKLFF. In DNA, the CDR3 is TGTGCCAGCAGCCTGGACAGGGGGAATGAAAAACTGTTTTTT.

The chain carries TRBV7-3 and TRBJ2-6; TRBD1 might be the D (5 bases). The CDR3 sequence is 15 residues long. Germline CDR1 is SGHTA and CDR2 is FQGTGA. V shed 1 base and J shed 2 bases, with 6 bases lying between them. The CDR3 bases are TGTGCCAGCAGCTTAAAAGGGGCTGGGGCCAACGTCCTGACTTTC. Translated: CASSLKGAGANVLTF.

The chain employs TRBV5-1 and TRBJ2-3; D perhaps matches TRBD2 (6 bases). The germline gives CDR1 SGHRS, CDR2 YFSETQ. The CDR3 length is 13 residues. V was cut by 7 bases and J by 4 bases, with 13 bases left in between. DNA for the CDR3: TGCGCCAGCGAACTTGGGGGGTCAGATACGCAGTATTTT. It codes for CASELGGSDTQYF.

This clone was seen only a few times. The CDR3 loop is CASSLAGLNQAFF. CDR3 DNA: TGTGCCAGCAGCTTGGCTGGGCTCAATCAAGCTTTCTTT. V usage is TRBV5-6 and J usage is TRBJ1-1; D gene ambiguous. Germline V gene lookup returns CDR1 SGHDT and CDR2 YYEEEE. Trimming removed 0 bases from V and 9 bases from J, with 12 bases in between. The CDR3 runs 13 residues.

CDR3 sequence: CASSRYRDSGNTIYF. CDR3 nucleotides: TGCGCCAGCAGCCGATACAGGGACTCTGGAAACACCATATATTTT. This chain connects TRBV4-3 to TRBJ1-3; D perhaps matches TRBD1 (6 bases). CDR1 LGHNA and CDR2 YSLEER come from the germline V gene. This CDR3 contains 15 residues. The V gene lost 4 bases and the J gene lost 0 bases, with 10 bases spanning the gap.

This clone was counted a few times. This rearrangement joins TRBV9 to TRBJ1-6; D is possibly TRBD1 (5 bases). Trimming took 4 bases from V and 8 from J, leaving 25 bases between them. This CDR3 is built from 18 residues. Per germline, CDR1 SGDLS and CDR2 YYNGEE. CDR3 amino acids: CASSLPTGHPGGDSPLHF. In DNA form, the CDR3 reads TGTGCCAGCAGCCTCCCGACGGGGCACCCGGGGGGGGATTCACCCCTCCACTTT.

This clone was counted only a few times. The chain carries TRBV5-6 and TRBJ2-4; 12 positions agree with TRBD1. This CDR3 spans 15 amino acids. Germline CDR1 is SGHDT and CDR2 is YYEEEE. Trimming cost V 4 bases and J 6 bases; bases outside gene matches: 5. The CDR3: CASSRDRGQINIQYF. Written as DNA, the CDR3 is TGTGCCAGCAGCCGGGACAGGGGGCAAATAAACATTCAGTACTTC.

The chain uses TRBV30 and TRBJ2-1, with D possibly called TRBD1 or TRBD2 (6 bases each). Germline assignment: CDR1 GTSNPN and CDR2 SVGIG (reference sequence). This CDR3 is built from 15 residues. With 4 bases removed from V and 2 bases from J, the gap between germline ends came to 15 bases. The CDR3 reads CAWKPPGATYNEQFF. The DNA of the CDR3 is TGTGCCTGGAAGCCCCCGGGGGCTACCTACAATGAGCAGTTCTTC.

This chain connects TRBV6-5 to TRBJ1-1; D is unclear. Trimming left V 8 bases short and J 1 base short, with 17 bases between. This CDR3 region has 15 residues. CDR1 is MNHEY and CDR2 is SVGAGI in the germline V gene. CDR3 sequence: CASSRTTNWNTEAFF. CDR3 nucleotide sequence: TGTGCCAGCTCCAGAACCACAAATTGGAACACTGAAGCTTTCTTT.

The table lists this clone with many counts. The chain is built from TRBV5-4 and TRBJ1-1, with 8 nucleotides matching TRBD1. CDR3 length: 13 residues. Germline V lookup: CDR1 SGHNT, CDR2 YYREEE (reference sequence). Trimming took 5 bases from V and 6 from J; bases not matched to a gene: 6. The CDR3 sequence: CASRTQGAAEAFF. For the CDR3, the DNA is TGTGCCAGCAGAACGCAGGGGGCCGCTGAAGCTTTCTTT.

This rearrangement joins TRBV12-3 or TRBV12-4 to TRBJ1-4; D is unclear. Trimming removed 4 bases at V and 5 bases at J, with 8 bases between. This CDR3 has 13 amino acids. For the CDR3, the DNA is TGTGCCAGCAGTTCCCTCAACAATGAAAAACTGTTTTTT. Translated, it gives CASSSLNNEKLFF.

The V and J genes are TRBV23-1 and TRBJ2-7; tentatively, D is TRBD1 (5 bases). TRBV23-1 is sorted into the ORF group, with uncertain function. The CDR3 sequence is 18 residues long. V was clipped by 3 bases and J by 0 bases, with 21 bases between them. The CDR3 region is CASSQALPTLTDSYEQYF. The CDR3 coding sequence is TGCGCCAGCAGTCAGGCCCTACCAACGTTGACAGACTCCTACGAGCAGTACTTC.

The V and J genes are TRBV16 and TRBJ2-1, with no clear D. Germline CDR1 reads KGHSY; CDR2 reads FQNENV. V lost 5 bases to trimming and J lost 13 bases, with 12 bases between them. The CDR3 has 11 residues. The CDR3 bases are TGTGCCAGCAGCGGGCCAAGCTCCCAGTTCTTC. Translation: CASSGPSSQFF.

J is TRBJ1-2 and V is TRBV11-2, with D tentatively TRBD1 (6 bases). There are 14 residues in the CDR3. V gave up 5 bases and J gave up 2 bases, with 12 bases separating them. CDR1 SGHAT and CDR2 FQNNGV come from the germline V gene. The CDR3: CASSPDRPNYGYTF. The CDR3 DNA sequence: TGTGCCAGCAGCCCGGACAGACCGAACTATGGCTACACCTTC.

J is TRBJ1-2 and V is TRBV2, with D uncertain. This CDR3 contains 13 residues. The V and J ends lost 3 bases and 5 bases respectively, with 10 bases between them. From germline, CDR1 is SNHLY and CDR2 FYNNEI. Here the CDR3 reads CASSDVRSYGYTF. The CDR3 region has the DNA TGTGCCAGCAGTGATGTCAGATCGTATGGCTACACCTTC.

The rearrangement uses TRBV7-3 and TRBJ2-1, with 7 bases that match TRBD1. CDR1 and CDR2 (germline): SGHTA, FQGTGA. The CDR3 extends over 16 amino acids. The V segment lost 5 bases and the J segment 3 bases; nucleotides outside the gene matches: 10. Here the CDR3 reads CASSHRGPLNYNEQFF. The CDR3 DNA sequence: TGTGCCAGCAGCCACAGGGGCCCGCTTAACTACAATGAGCAGTTCTTC.

A single count supports this clone. The chain employs TRBV6-5 and TRBJ2-5; D ambiguous. This CDR3 spans 13 amino acids. Germline values: CDR1 MNHEY, CDR2 SVGAGI. V shed 6 bases and J shed 3 bases, with 11 bases lying between them. The CDR3 sequence: CASRAAAEETQYF. As DNA, the CDR3 is TGTGCCAGCAGGGCGGCCGCGGAAGAGACCCAGTACTTC.

This clone was counted a few times. The chain links TRBV5-4 to TRBJ1-1; D ambiguous. The CDR3 runs 14 residues. Looked up from germline, CDR1 is SGHNT and CDR2 is YYREEE (reference sequence). The ends were cut back, 2 bases at V and 2 bases at J, with 10 bases in the middle. Here the CDR3 reads CASSFGSLNTEAFF. The CDR3, as DNA: TGTGCCAGCAGCTTCGGGAGTTTAAACACTGAAGCTTTCTTT.

V gene TRBV7-2 combines with J gene TRBJ1-3; 9 bases line up with TRBD1. The germline CDR1 and CDR2 sequences are SGHTA and FQGNSA. The V segment lost 2 bases and the J segment 4 bases; nucleotides outside the gene matches: 6. CDR3 size: 16 residues. CDR3 nucleotides: TGTGCCAGCAGCTTACAGGACAGGGGAGGCGGAAACACCATATATTTT. As protein: CASSLQDRGGGNTIYF.

The chain joins TRBV7-9 to TRBJ1-2; no clear D. Trimming removed 1 base at V and 0 bases at J, with 6 bases between. This CDR3 is 14 amino acids long. Germline V CDR1 and CDR2: SEHNR, FQNEAQ (reference sequence). This chain's CDR3 is CASSLGGTNYGYTF. The CDR3 region has the DNA TGTGCCAGCAGCTTAGGCGGGACTAACTATGGCTACACCTTC.

This chain links TRBV30 with TRBJ1-3; perhaps TRBD1 as D (5 bases). The germline V and J ends were trimmed by 1 base and 3 bases, with 13 bases remaining between them. The CDR3 consists of 15 residues. The V gene's germline CDR1 is GTSNPN and CDR2 SVGIG (reference sequence). In nucleotides, the CDR3 is TGTGCCTGGAGTGGACCGGGACGGCGTGGAAACACCATATATTTT. Amino acids: CAWSGPGRRGNTIYF. Together with reference TRBV30 and TRBJ1-3, the CDR3 gives the full variable domain: SQTIHQWPATLVQPVGSPLSLECTVEGTSNPNLYWYRQAAGRGLQLLFYSVGIGQISSEVPQNLSASRPQDRQFILSSKKLLLSDSGFYLCAWSGPGRRGNTIYFGEGSWLTVV.

The chain joins TRBV16 to TRBJ2-7; tentatively, D is TRBD1 or TRBD2 (5 bases each). V dropped 0 bases and J dropped 2 bases, with 11 bases sitting between them. Looked up from germline, CDR1 is KGHSY and CDR2 is FQNENV. There are 15 residues in the CDR3. The CDR3: CASSQSPGTPYEQYF. The CDR3 region has the DNA TGTGCCAGCAGCCAATCTCCAGGGACCCCCTACGAGCAGTACTTC.

This CDR3 reads CASSSALRTEAFF. CDR3 coding DNA: TGTGCCAGCAGCTCCGCCCTCCGGACTGAAGCTTTCTTT. The chain carries TRBV7-9 and TRBJ1-1; D call uncertain. Between the trimmed V and J ends, which lost 4 bases and 5 bases, there was a span of 11 bases. Germline CDR1 SEHNR, CDR2 FQNEAQ (reference sequence). This CDR3 spans 13 amino acids.

This clone was observed at least ten times. The rearrangement links TRBV14 to TRBJ2-1; a weak D match, TRBD1 (5 bases). CDR3 size: 16 residues. V was cut by 4 bases and J by 7 bases, with 20 bases left in between. Germline values: CDR1 SGHDN, CDR2 FVKESK. CDR3 in amino acids: CASSPGRGWEGNEQFF. CDR3 DNA: TGTGCCAGCAGCCCCGGAAGGGGCTGGGAAGGGAATGAGCAGTTCTTC.

This rearrangement joins TRBV30 to TRBJ2-5; D perhaps matches TRBD2 (5 bases). Trimming took off 2 bases at V and 4 bases at J, with 8 bases between the two ends. There are 12 residues in the CDR3. In germline, CDR1 is GTSNPN, CDR2 SVGIG (reference sequence). The CDR3 DNA sequence: TGTGCCTGGAGTTACGCGGGAGAGACCCAGTACTTC. This codes for CAWSYAGETQYF. Full variable domain (remainder filled in from reference TRBV30 and TRBJ2-5): SQTIHQWPATLVQPVGSPLSLECTVEGTSNPNLYWYRQAAGRGLQLLFYSVGIGQISSEVPQNLSASRPQDRQFILSSKKLLLSDSGFYLCAWSYAGETQYFGPGTRLLVL.

The V gene is TRBV12-3 or TRBV12-4, the J gene TRBJ1-1, with D possibly being TRBD1 (5 bases). The CDR3 runs 13 residues. V was cut by 6 bases and J by 2 bases, with 10 bases left in between. CDR3 nucleotides: TGTGCCAGCAGACTCGGGACCAACACTGAAGCTTTCTTT. This codes for CASRLGTNTEAFF.